In this sample, the clone carrying this TCR beta chain turned up a few times. As yet, its antigen is unknown. Each CDR3 protein gets one entry after TCRdb re-called the RT-PCR reads with MiXCR. The sample gives about 500,000 distinct CDR3 sequences, approximately 7.2% of which show up once; around 13% is in the top ten. The sample is drawn from a study of response to subunit inactivated influenza vaccine. Study results and limitations: T cells newly recruited by each seasonal influenza vaccination are few, the authors suggested.

The V gene's germline CDR1 is SEHNR and CDR2 FQNEAQ (reference sequence). The CDR3 is 14 residues long. V lost 0 bases and J 0 bases, leaving 6 bases between the germline ends. Material: PBMCs from blood, obtained roughly 24 months after vaccination. V gene TRBV7-9 combines with J gene TRBJ2-7; no clear D. This sequence was found in a man between 45 and 75 years old who received an inactivated influenza vaccine. Here the CDR3 DNA reads TGTGCCAGCAGCTTAGCACAGCACTCCTACGAGCAGTACTTC. Protein product: CASSLAQHSYEQYF. Based on the CDR3 plus reference TRBV7-9 and TRBJ2-7, the full variable domain is DTGVSQNPRHKITKRGQNVTFRCDPISEHNRLYWYRQTLGQGPEFLTYFQNEAQLEKSRLLSDRFSAERPKGSFSTLEIQRTEQGDSAMYLCASSLAQHSYEQYFGPGTRLTVT.